These 19 T cell receptor beta chains were all obtained from the same sample, sequenced in a study of shared clonotypes between healthy human individuals. Repertoires were generated with immunoSEQ multiplex PCR, while TCRdb's copy carries only in-frame clones and drops some. The repertoire holds 2,500,000 or so clones, 90% to 95% seen once, with 0.36% in the top ten. Sample: naive CD4+ T cells from PBMCs. The subset: CD45RA+ positively selected. These receptors came from a man aged 18 to 29 in good health. Some clones in this sample may be carry-over from other donors' samples.

This clone was seen a single time. The V and J genes are TRBV5-1 and TRBJ1-2; 8 bases are a match to TRBD1. The CDR3 loop spans 17 amino acids. Germline CDR1 reads SGHRS; CDR2 reads YFSETQ. V shed 0 bases and J 5 bases; nucleotides not matched to a gene: 12. CDR3 in DNA: TGCGCCAGCAGCTTGGCCGGGCAGGGGGCAATCGCGTATGGCTACACCTTC. Translating gives CASSLAGQGAIAYGYTF.

The chain combines TRBV2 with TRBJ2-1; D may correspond to TRBD1 or TRBD2 (6 bases each). Trimming took off 4 bases at V and 4 bases at J, with 17 bases between the two ends. In germline, CDR1 is SNHLY, CDR2 FYNNEI. CDR3 length: 16 amino acids. In nucleotides, the CDR3 is TGTGCCAGCAGTGGGGGGGCCGGCCGATTATACAATGAGCAGTTCTTC. This translates into CASSGGAGRLYNEQFF.

V gene TRBV7-3 combines with J gene TRBJ2-1; 11 positions match TRBD2. Germline CDR1 reads SGHTA; CDR2 reads FQGTGA. This CDR3 spans 13 amino acids. V gave up 3 bases and J gave up 9 bases; unmatched junction bases: 1. In nucleotides, the CDR3 is TGTGCCAGCAGCTTTACTAGCGGGGGTGAGCAGTTCTTC. It is translated as CASSFTSGGEQFF.

This chain links TRBV10-3 with TRBJ2-7; weak D call: TRBD1 (6 bases). In germline, CDR1 is ENHRY, CDR2 SYGVKD. V was pared by 6 bases and J by 0 bases, with 18 bases between. The CDR3 sequence is 16 residues long. CDR3 in DNA: TGTGCCATCAGAAAACTCAGGGGCTCCCACTCCTACGAGCAGTACTTC. As protein: CAIRKLRGSHSYEQYF.

The chain recombines TRBV4-1 with TRBJ2-7; D uncertain. Trimming took 4 bases from V and 0 from J, leaving 13 bases between them. From germline, CDR1 is MGHRA and CDR2 YSYEKL. This CDR3 spans 15 amino acids. The chain's CDR3 is CASSREGALSYEQYF. The DNA of the CDR3 is TGCGCCAGCAGCCGAGAAGGAGCGCTCTCCTACGAGCAGTACTTC.

V is TRBV6-6 and J is TRBJ1-3; no definite D call. Trimming stripped 2 bases from V and 0 bases from J, with 8 bases between. There are 15 residues in the CDR3. Per germline, CDR1 MNHNY and CDR2 SVGAGI (reference sequence). The CDR3 protein is CASSYGPLSGNTIYF. For the CDR3, the DNA is TGTGCCAGCAGTTACGGTCCGCTCTCTGGAAACACCATATATTTT.

This rearrangement joins TRBV19 to TRBJ2-1; 12 bases agree with TRBD2. From germline, CDR1 is LNHDA and CDR2 SQIVND (reference sequence). The CDR3 runs to 15 residues. After removal of 5 bases from V and 3 bases from J, the junction contained 2 bases not matched to a gene. As DNA, the CDR3 is TGTGCCAGTAGTGGGGGACTAGCGGGCTACAATGAGCAGTTCTTC. It translates to CASSGGLAGYNEQFF.

V gene TRBV2 combines with J gene TRBJ2-3, with TRBD2 matching 7 bases. The CDR3 loop spans 19 amino acids. J lost 0 bases, V lost 6 bases, and 18 bases had no gene match. Per germline, CDR1 SNHLY and CDR2 FYNNEI. CDR3 amino acids: CASRKGTITSEKSTDTQYF. The CDR3 region has the DNA TGTGCCAGCAGGAAGGGCACCATCACTAGCGAGAAAAGCACAGATACGCAGTATTTT.

J is TRBJ1-2 and V is TRBV14; D is undetermined. The CDR3 loop spans 13 amino acids. CDR1 is SGHDN, CDR2 FVKESK, per germline. The V gene lost 4 bases and the J gene lost 1 base, with 7 bases spanning the gap. As DNA, the CDR3 is TGTGCCAGCAGCCGAGGGATTAACTATGGCTACACCTTC. Its protein is CASSRGINYGYTF.

This chain joins TRBV5-5 and TRBJ2-7, with D possibly called TRBD1 or TRBD2 (5 bases each). V was shortened by 4 bases and J by 0 bases, with 20 bases between the two germline ends. Looked up from germline, CDR1 is SGHKS and CDR2 is YYEKEE (reference sequence). CDR3 length: 17 residues. CDR3 protein: CASSRDDSGPSSYEQYF. The CDR3 DNA follows: TGTGCCAGCAGCAGGGACGATTCAGGGCCTAGCTCCTACGAGCAGTACTTC.

This chain joins TRBV19 and TRBJ1-2, with 7 bases identical to TRBD1. The CDR3 loop spans 15 amino acids. Unmatched junction bases numbered 10, after V lost 7 bases and J lost 2 bases. The germline CDR1 and CDR2 sequences are LNHDA and SQIVND (reference sequence). This chain's CDR3 is CASTRETGINYGYTF. As DNA, the CDR3 is TGTGCCAGTACCCGCGAGACAGGGATAAACTATGGCTACACCTTC.

The CDR3 sequence: CASSLATSGANVLTF. DNA for the CDR3: TGTGCCAGCAGCTTAGCGACGTCTGGGGCCAACGTCCTGACTTTC. The chain recombines TRBV7-8 with TRBJ2-6; D is uncertain. The CDR3 has 15 residues. Germline V lookup: CDR1 SGHVS, CDR2 FQNEAQ. V lost 0 bases to trimming and J lost 1 base, with 4 bases between them.

The chain couples TRBV11-3 to TRBJ2-7; 11 positions agree with TRBD2. The germline V gene encodes CDR1 SGHNT and CDR2 YENEEA. The CDR3 consists of 16 residues. The V segment lost 3 bases and the J segment 3 bases; nucleotides outside the gene matches: 7. CDR3 DNA: TGTGCCAGCAGCTTGTCCGGGACTAGCGGAAACTACGAGCAGTACTTC. Translation: CASSLSGTSGNYEQYF.

The V and J genes are TRBV28 and TRBJ1-2; D gene ambiguous. Trimming took 2 bases from V and 7 from J, leaving 8 bases between them. The CDR3 is made up of 12 amino acids. Germline assignment: CDR1 MDHEN and CDR2 SYDVKM. Here the CDR3 DNA reads TGTGCCAGCAGTTTACCAGAGCTTGGCTACACCTTC. Translation: CASSLPELGYTF.

The chain uses TRBV18 and TRBJ1-1; TRBD1 is a possible D gene (6 bases). V gave up 3 bases and J gave up 5 bases, with 13 bases separating them. This CDR3 contains 14 residues. Germline V gene sequence: CDR1 KGHSH, CDR2 LQKENI. The CDR3 region is CASSPQGGGTEAFF. CDR3 coding DNA: TGTGCCAGCTCACCCCAAGGGGGGGGTACTGAAGCTTTCTTT. The whole variable domain, remainder taken from reference TRBV18 and TRBJ1-1, is NAGVMQNPRHLVRRRGQEARLRCSPMKGHSHVYWYRQLPEEGLKFMVYLQKENIIDESGMPKERFSAEFPKEGPSILRIQQVVRGDSAAYFCASSPQGGGTEAFFGQGTRLTVV.

The chain joins TRBV2 to TRBJ2-7; the match to TRBD2 covers 10 bases. The CDR3 covers 19 residues. Per germline, CDR1 SNHLY and CDR2 FYNNEI. V trimming: 1 base; J trimming: 0 bases; junction bases outside the gene matches: 12. CDR3 protein: CASSEDQTSGLLISYEQYF. In nucleotides, the CDR3 is TGTGCCAGCAGTGAAGATCAGACTAGCGGGCTCCTGATCTCCTACGAGCAGTACTTC.

The chain joins TRBV6-1 to TRBJ1-1; possible D gene TRBD1, 5 bases. Germline CDR1 MNHNS, CDR2 SASEGT. This CDR3 region has 13 residues. V lost 6 bases to trimming and J lost 10 bases, with 18 bases between them. This chain's CDR3 is CASSGTGRERAFF. In nucleotides, the CDR3 is TGTGCCAGCAGCGGGACGGGTCGAGAAAGAGCTTTCTTT.

The J gene is TRBJ1-5, the V gene TRBV7-2; D might be TRBD1 (6 bases). The V gene lost 5 bases and the J gene lost 8 bases, with 19 bases spanning the gap. Germline V gives CDR1 SGHTA, CDR2 FQGNSA. This CDR3 region has 15 residues. CDR3 nucleotides: TGTGCCAGCAGCGACGCACCAGGGGAGGTAAAGCCCCAGCATTTT. Translation: CASSDAPGEVKPQHF.

This chain joins TRBV5-1 and TRBJ1-1; perhaps TRBD1 as D (6 bases). The V gene's germline CDR1 is SGHRS and CDR2 YFSETQ. V was clipped by 4 bases and J by 0 bases, with 16 bases between them. The CDR3 is 16 residues long. In DNA, the CDR3 is TGCGCCAGCAGCGAGGGGGTGGTGGCTTTGAACACTGAAGCTTTCTTT. It specifies CASSEGVVALNTEAFF.